These 30 T cell receptor beta chains came from one sample sequenced in a study of control samples from healthy donors and cancer patients. Sequencing used immunoSEQ multiplex PCR; TCRdb keeps in-frame clones, though not all of them. Of approximately 92,000 clones listed, 93% are singletons. Source material: blood. These receptors originate from a woman aged 30 to 39 in good health.

This chain links TRBV18 with TRBJ2-1; no clear D. Germline loops: CDR1 KGHSH, CDR2 LQKENI. The CDR3 has 13 amino acids. Trimming left V 0 bases short and J 6 bases short, with 6 bases between. The CDR3 DNA is TGTGCCAGCTCACCACCCTCACTCAATGAGCAGTTCTTC. This translates into CASSPPSLNEQFF.

V usage is TRBV5-6 and J usage is TRBJ1-3, with D hard to call. Germline-derived CDR1 and CDR2 are SGHDT and YYEEEE. The germline V and J ends were trimmed by 0 bases and 5 bases, with 9 bases remaining between them. The CDR3 length is 14 residues. In nucleotides, the CDR3 is TGTGCCAGCAGCTTGGAACGGATAAGAAACACCATATATTTT. This encodes CASSLERIRNTIYF.

The chain recombines TRBV11-2 with TRBJ1-2, with D possibly being TRBD1 (5 bases). Germline CDR1 and CDR2: SGHAT and FQNNGV. This CDR3 comprises 14 residues. Trimming took 2 bases from V and 5 from J, leaving 12 bases between them. In DNA, the CDR3 is TGTGCCAGCAGCTTAACCAGGGTTGGGTATGGCTACACCTTC. This gives the protein CASSLTRVGYGYTF.

V usage is TRBV27 and J usage is TRBJ1-1, with a possible D match to TRBD1 (5 bases). Trimming pared 6 bases from V and 1 base from J, leaving 9 bases between. Germline V gene sequence: CDR1 MNHEY, CDR2 SMNVEV (reference sequence). The CDR3 length is 13 residues. This CDR3 is CASSLTENTEAFF. Written as DNA, the CDR3 is TGTGCCAGCAGCTTGACAGAGAACACTGAAGCTTTCTTT.

The rearrangement links TRBV5-1 to TRBJ2-1; TRBD2 is a possible D gene (6 bases). V was clipped by 3 bases and J by 0 bases, with 10 bases between them. The CDR3 runs 15 residues. Germline CDR1 and CDR2: SGHRS and YFSETQ. In nucleotides, the CDR3 is TGCGCCAGCAGCTCAGAAGCGGGCTCCTACAATGAGCAGTTCTTC. Translating it yields CASSSEAGSYNEQFF.

This chain links TRBV6-1 with TRBJ1-1; D not certain. The CDR3 length is 12 residues. V was trimmed by 1 base and J by 3 bases, leaving 3 bases between them. Germline CDR1 reads MNHNS; CDR2 reads SASEGT. The CDR3 sequence: CASSEVYTEAFF. As DNA, the CDR3 is TGTGCCAGCAGTGAAGTTTACACTGAAGCTTTCTTT.

This clone appeared a single time. The V call is TRBV6-5, the J call TRBJ1-1, with D perhaps TRBD1 (6 bases). V lost 5 bases and J lost 8, with 18 bases in between. The CDR3 loop spans 14 amino acids. Germline-derived CDR1 and CDR2 are MNHEY and SVGAGI. The CDR3 bases are TGTGCCAGCAGTCCTCGGGTAGGGGGGCGAGAAGCTTTCTTT. As protein: CASSPRVGGREAFF.

The gene calls are TRBV11-1 and TRBJ2-1; D not resolved. Trimming cost V 2 bases and J 12 bases, with 23 bases left between them. Germline CDR1 reads SGHAT; CDR2 reads FQDESV (reference sequence). The CDR3 covers 16 residues. CDR3 sequence: CASSLSRFAVPDRQFF. CDR3 sequence (DNA): TGTGCCAGCAGCTTAAGCAGGTTTGCGGTCCCCGACCGGCAGTTCTTC.

This chain uses TRBV3-1 (or the pseudogene TRBV3-2) with TRBJ2-7, with D tentatively TRBD1 (6 bases). Germline CDR1 reads LGHDT; CDR2 reads YNNKEL (reference sequence). V lost 3 bases and J lost 6, with 9 bases in between. The CDR3 length is 12 residues. CDR3 DNA sequence: TGTGCCAGCAGCCATACAGGGTTCGAGCAGTACTTC. Translated: CASSHTGFEQYF.

The chain couples TRBV6-2 or TRBV6-3 to TRBJ1-6; the D gene is possibly TRBD1 (6 bases). CDR1 and CDR2 from the germline V gene are MNHEY and SVGEGT. The CDR3 runs 15 residues. V lost 2 bases and J 1 base, leaving 6 bases between the germline ends. As DNA, the CDR3 is TGTGCCAGCAGTTACAGGGGGTCCTATAATTCACCCCTCCACTTT. It encodes CASSYRGSYNSPLHF.

The chain uses TRBV4-1 and TRBJ1-1; 7 nucleotides align to TRBD1. The CDR3 is made up of 16 amino acids. Germline CDR1 MGHRA, CDR2 YSYEKL. The V gene end was trimmed by 0 bases and the J gene end by 4 bases; junction bases not matched to a gene: 8. For the CDR3, the DNA is TGCGCCAGCAGCCAAGATAGGGGGCCGCGGGGCACTGAAGCTTTCTTT. It encodes CASSQDRGPRGTEAFF.

The V gene is TRBV9, the J gene TRBJ2-6; D not resolved. The V end lost 0 bases, the J end lost 1 base, and 5 bases lay between the germline ends. The germline CDR1 and CDR2 sequences are SGDLS and YYNGEE. CDR3 size: 15 residues. The CDR3 DNA reads TGTGCCAGCAGCGTAGTAGGGTCTGGGGCCAACGTCCTGACTTTC. Its translation is CASSVVGSGANVLTF.

The CDR3 nucleotides are TGTGCCAGCAGTTCAGCCGGGGACAGAGCCTATGGCTACACCTTC. It is translated as CASSSAGDRAYGYTF. This rearrangement joins TRBV28 to TRBJ1-2; 7 nucleotides agree with TRBD1. This CDR3 region has 15 residues. The germline V gene encodes CDR1 MDHEN and CDR2 SYDVKM. Trimming at V came to 4 bases and at J to 4 bases, leaving 9 bases not matched to a gene.

The chain carries TRBV19 and TRBJ1-2, with 8 bases identical to TRBD1. Germline V gene sequence: CDR1 LNHDA, CDR2 SQIVND (reference sequence). The CDR3 runs to 24 residues. The V segment lost 2 bases and the J segment 2 bases; nucleotides outside the gene matches: 31. In DNA, the CDR3 is TGTGCCAGTAGTATATTAGTAAGGAGAGGTGGCGTATTCACCAGGGGGCTCCTCAACTATGGCTACACCTTC. This gives the protein CASSILVRRGGVFTRGLLNYGYTF.

The V gene is TRBV5-1, the J gene TRBJ1-1, with 9 bases matching TRBD1. From germline, CDR1 is SGHRS and CDR2 YFSETQ. The CDR3 runs 14 residues. Trimming removed 6 bases from V and 4 bases from J; junction bases left unmatched: 7. In DNA form, the CDR3 reads TGCGCCAGCATCGACAGGGGGAAAAGCACTGAAGCTTTCTTT. It codes for CASIDRGKSTEAFF.

Note on this clone: A read error may account for a junction end that differs from germline. The chain couples TRBV6-1 to TRBJ2-5; D gene ambiguous. The CDR3 contains 13 residues. Germline V lookup: CDR1 MNHNS, CDR2 SASEGT. The CDR3 spells CASSEGRKETQYF. The CDR3 nucleotides are TGTGCCAGCAGCGAAGGTCGGAAAGAGACCCAGTACTTC.

This chain connects TRBV29-1 to TRBJ1-1, with a weak D call TRBD1 (6 bases). The CDR3 is 13 residues long. Trimming took off 6 bases at V and 5 bases at J, with 16 bases between the two ends. Germline CDR1 is SQVTM and CDR2 is ANQGSEA. CDR3 sequence: CSVDLGGLTEAFF. Written as DNA, the CDR3 is TGCAGCGTCGATCTTGGGGGGCTAACTGAAGCTTTCTTT.

The chain recombines TRBV19 with TRBJ1-2, with D possibly matching TRBD1 (5 bases). V was shortened by 6 bases and J by 4 bases, with 12 bases between the two germline ends. Per the germline V gene, CDR1 is LNHDA and CDR2 is SQIVND (reference sequence). This CDR3 spans 13 amino acids. The CDR3 DNA follows: TGTGCCAGTAGCCCGGCAGGGTTCTATGGCTACACCTTC. Residues: CASSPAGFYGYTF.

The V and J genes are TRBV27 and TRBJ1-2, with TRBD1 matching over 9 bases. In germline, CDR1 is MNHEY, CDR2 SMNVEV (reference sequence). The V gene end was trimmed by 4 bases and the J gene end by 3 bases; junction bases not matched to a gene: 3. This CDR3 is 14 amino acids long. The CDR3 DNA sequence: TGTGCCAGCAGTTACGGACAGGGGTACTATGGCTACACCTTC. Its translation: CASSYGQGYYGYTF.

This clone was observed a single time. CDR3 residues: CASSQVGLAGFSSYNEQFF. CDR3 coding DNA: TGTGCCAGCAGCCAAGTAGGACTAGCGGGGTTTAGCTCCTACAATGAGCAGTTCTTC. V gene TRBV14 combines with J gene TRBJ2-1, with 12 nucleotides matching TRBD2. Germline loops: CDR1 SGHDN, CDR2 FVKESK. The CDR3 length is 19 residues. The V gene end was trimmed by 1 base and the J gene end by 0 bases; junction bases not matched to a gene: 7.

This clone was detected a few times. The chain joins TRBV6-5 to TRBJ2-7; 9 bases align to TRBD1. Per germline, CDR1 MNHEY and CDR2 SVGAGI. V dropped 5 bases and J dropped 4; count of bases not matched to a gene: 6. The CDR3 length is 14 residues. DNA of the CDR3: TGTGCCAGCAGTCCCGGGACAGGGAAGTACGAGCAGTACTTC. Translation gives CASSPGTGKYEQYF.

This clone has a handful of counts. The chain recombines TRBV13 with TRBJ2-1; possible D gene TRBD1, 6 bases. Germline CDR1 reads PRHDT; CDR2 reads FYEKMQ (reference sequence). The V end was cut by 5 bases, the J end by 10 bases, with 21 bases between. The CDR3 consists of 15 residues. Here the CDR3 reads CASSQWKQGRREQFF. CDR3 nucleotides: TGTGCCAGCAGCCAATGGAAACAGGGTAGGCGGGAGCAGTTCTTC.

The chain is built from TRBV4-2 and TRBJ2-7, with D possibly TRBD1 on 5 matching bases. Trimming took off 3 bases at V and 4 bases at J, with 10 bases between the two ends. The CDR3 is 13 amino acids. The germline V gene encodes CDR1 LGHNA and CDR2 YNFKEQ. DNA for the CDR3: TGTGCCAGCAGCCAGACAGAAGGATACGAGCAGTACTTC. It encodes CASSQTEGYEQYF.

The chain is built from TRBV20-1 and TRBJ2-7, with a weak D call TRBD1 (5 bases). This CDR3 spans 14 amino acids. Trimming cost V 3 bases and J 2 bases, with 14 bases left between them. In germline, CDR1 is DFQATT, CDR2 SNEGSKA (reference sequence). CDR3 nucleotide sequence: TGCAGTGCTAGTTATTTAGGACACACCTACGAGCAGTACTTC. It is translated as CSASYLGHTYEQYF.

This clone appeared a few times. The chain links TRBV4-2 to TRBJ2-7; 7 bases are a match to TRBD1. The CDR3 consists of 14 residues. J lost 0 bases, V lost 4 bases, and 3 bases had no gene match. CDR1 LGHNA and CDR2 YNFKEQ come from the germline V gene. CDR3 sequence: CASSPDRVSYEQYF. The CDR3 bases are TGTGCCAGCAGCCCTGACAGGGTCTCCTACGAGCAGTACTTC.

The chain is built from TRBV18 and TRBJ2-7, with TRBD1 identical over 7 bases. Per germline, CDR1 KGHSH and CDR2 LQKENI. J gave up 5 bases and V 5 bases, and 6 bases lay outside the gene matches. CDR3 length: 13 residues. CDR3 coding DNA: TGTGCCAGCTCAGCGACAGGGATCGACGAGCAGTACTTC. Its translation is CASSATGIDEQYF.

This chain links TRBV11-2 with TRBJ2-3; D perhaps matches TRBD2 (6 bases). This CDR3 contains 14 residues. Germline lookup yields CDR1 SGHAT and CDR2 FQNNGV. Trimming shortened V by 5 bases and J by 2 bases, and 11 bases separated the two germline ends. CDR3 DNA: TGTGCCAGCAGCGGAGGGGTCTTCACAGATACGCAGTATTTT. Protein sequence: CASSGGVFTDTQYF.

V gene TRBV5-8 combines with J gene TRBJ1-1; possibly TRBD1 for D (5 bases). Trimming took 0 bases from V and 5 from J, leaving 14 bases between them. CDR1 and CDR2 (germline): SGHTS, YDEGEE. The CDR3 loop spans 15 amino acids. The CDR3 reads CASSLDGPRGTEAFF. The CDR3 region has the DNA TGTGCCAGCAGCTTGGATGGGCCTCGGGGGACTGAAGCTTTCTTT. Drawing the rest from reference TRBV5-8 and TRBJ1-1, the complete variable domain is EAGVTQSPTHLIKTRGQQATLRCSPISGHTSVYWYQQALGLGLQFLLWYDEGEERNRGNFPPRFSGRQFPNYSSELNVNALELEDSALYLCASSLDGPRGTEAFFGQGTRLTVV.

The chain employs TRBV30 and TRBJ1-6; D uncertain. V lost 0 bases to trimming and J lost 6 bases, with 9 bases between them. Germline-derived CDR1 and CDR2 are GTSNPN and SVGIG (reference sequence). This CDR3 region has 14 residues. In nucleotides, the CDR3 is TGTGCCTGGAGTGTACTCCGTGGTAATTCACCCCTCCACTTT. It translates to CAWSVLRGNSPLHF.

The chain joins TRBV21-1 to TRBJ2-1. TRBV21-1 is an annotated pseudogene. This CDR3 spans 14 amino acids. CDR3 amino acids: CATGGPSSYNEQFF. CDR3 nucleotide sequence: TGTGCCACCGGGGGCCCTAGCTCCTACAATGAGCAGTTCTTC.